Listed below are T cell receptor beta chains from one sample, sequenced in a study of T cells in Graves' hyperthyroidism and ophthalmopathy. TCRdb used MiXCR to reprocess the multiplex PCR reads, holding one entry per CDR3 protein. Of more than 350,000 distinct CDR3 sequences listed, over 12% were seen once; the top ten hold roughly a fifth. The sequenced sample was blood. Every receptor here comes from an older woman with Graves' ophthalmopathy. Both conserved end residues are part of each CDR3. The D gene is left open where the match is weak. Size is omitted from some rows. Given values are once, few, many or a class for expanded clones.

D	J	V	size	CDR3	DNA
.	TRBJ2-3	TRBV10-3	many	CAIKGSDTQYF	TGTGCCATCAAGGGGTCAGATACGCAGTATTTT
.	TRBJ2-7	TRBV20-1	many	CSARGYTREQYF	TGCAGTGCTAGAGGCTACACTAGGGAGCAGTACTTC
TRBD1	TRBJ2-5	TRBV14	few	CASSQAQGEWETQYF	TGTGCCAGCAGCCAAGCTCAGGGGGAGTGGGAGACCCAGTACTTC
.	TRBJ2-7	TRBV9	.	CASSDPGRGYEQYF	TGTGCCAGCAGCGACCCGGGCCGCGGGTACGAGCAGTACTTC
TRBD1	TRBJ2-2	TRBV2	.	CTSRADRGGTGELFF	TGTACCAGCAGGGCCGACAGGGGGGGCACCGGGGAGCTGTTTTTT
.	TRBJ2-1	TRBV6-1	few	CASRLNWGSYNEQFF	TGTGCCAGCAGGTTGAACTGGGGCTCCTACAATGAGCAGTTCTTC
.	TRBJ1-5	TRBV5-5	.	CASSSVEGNGNQPQHF	TGTGCCAGCAGCTCGGTGGAGGGGAACGGCAATCAGCCCCAGCATTTT
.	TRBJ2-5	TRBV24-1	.	CATSDRGIGQKTQYF	TGTGCCACCAGTGACCGGGGCATCGGGCAAAAGACCCAGTACTTC
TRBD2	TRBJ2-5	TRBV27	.	CASSVGLAGYAETQYF	TGTGCCAGCAGTGTAGGACTAGCGGGATACGCAGAGACCCAGTACTTC
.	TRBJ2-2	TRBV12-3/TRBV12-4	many	CASRPGAGELFF	TGTGCCAGCAGGCCTGGAGCCGGGGAGCTGTTTTTT
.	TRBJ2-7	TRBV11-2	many	CASSLDTAYEQYF	TGTGCCAGCAGCTTAGATACGGCTTACGAGCAGTACTTC
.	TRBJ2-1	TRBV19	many	CASSISADNNEQFF	TGTGCCAGTAGTATTTCGGCAGATAACAATGAGCAGTTCTTC
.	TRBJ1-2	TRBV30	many	CAWPPGGAGKSYTF	TGTGCCTGGCCACCCGGGGGGGCAGGGAAAAGCTACACCTTC
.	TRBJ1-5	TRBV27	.	CASSHQGTSQPQHF	TGTGCCAGCAGTCATCAGGGGACGAGTCAGCCCCAGCATTTT
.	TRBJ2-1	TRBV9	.	CASSFRGLPNEQFF	TGTGCCAGCAGCTTTCGGGGCCTCCCCAATGAGCAGTTCTTC
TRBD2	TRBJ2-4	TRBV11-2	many	CASSWGGAKNIQYF	TGTGCCAGCAGCTGGGGGGGGGCCAAAAACATTCAGTACTTC
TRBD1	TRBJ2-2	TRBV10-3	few	CAMRTGGTGELFF	TGTGCCATGCGGACAGGGGGCACCGGGGAGCTGTTTTTT
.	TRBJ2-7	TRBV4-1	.	CASSSDPGGTPYEQYF	TGCGCCAGCAGCAGCGACCCGGGTGGGACCCCCTACGAGCAGTACTTC
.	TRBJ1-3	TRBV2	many	CASRGRLISGNTIYF	TGTGCCAGCAGGGGACGGCTTATCTCTGGAAACACCATATATTTT
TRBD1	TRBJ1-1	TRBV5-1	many	CASRRDRAGTEAFF	TGCGCCAGCAGGAGGGACAGGGCGGGGACTGAAGCTTTCTTT
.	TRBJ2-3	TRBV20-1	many	CSARENGDTQYF	TGCAGTGCTAGGGAAAACGGAGATACGCAGTATTTT
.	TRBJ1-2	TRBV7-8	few	CASSLGYREDGYTF	TGTGCCAGCAGCTTAGGATATAGGGAGGATGGCTACACCTTC
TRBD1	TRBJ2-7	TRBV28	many	CASRALWTGRSYEQYF	TGTGCCAGCAGGGCGCTCTGGACAGGTCGCTCCTACGAGCAGTACTTC
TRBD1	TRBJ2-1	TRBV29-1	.	CSVPTGVEDNEQFF	TGCAGCGTTCCAACAGGGGTCGAAGACAATGAGCAGTTCTTC
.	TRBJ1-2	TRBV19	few	CASSIDHSEALYGYTF	TGTGCCAGTAGTATAGATCATTCGGAGGCTCTCTATGGCTACACCTTC
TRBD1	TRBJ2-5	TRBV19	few	CASSIRGQGAQETQYF	TGTGCCAGTAGTATTCGAGGACAGGGGGCCCAAGAGACCCAGTACTTC
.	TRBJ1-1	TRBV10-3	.	CAIREGATEAFF	TGTGCCATCAGAGAGGGTGCCACTGAAGCTTTCTTT
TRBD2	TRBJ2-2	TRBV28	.	CASSSRTSGRAPGELFF	TGTGCCAGCAGTTCAAGGACTAGCGGGAGGGCCCCCGGGGAGCTGTTTTTT
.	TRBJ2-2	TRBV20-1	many	CSARVQNTGELFF	TGCAGTGCTAGAGTTCAGAACACCGGGGAGCTGTTTTTT
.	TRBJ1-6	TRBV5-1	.	CASSLDATPGDNSPLHF	TGCGCCAGCAGCTTGGACGCGACCCCGGGAGATAATTCACCCCTCCACTTT
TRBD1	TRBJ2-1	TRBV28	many	CASRSQGDNEQFF	TGTGCCAGCAGATCTCAGGGGGACAATGAGCAGTTCTTC
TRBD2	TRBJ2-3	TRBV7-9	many	CASSPGLAGATDTQYF	TGTGCCAGCAGCCCCGGACTAGCGGGAGCCACAGATACGCAGTATTTT
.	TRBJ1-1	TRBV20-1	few	CSAAQPPGTKNTEAFF	TGCAGTGCTGCTCAGCCCCCAGGGACCAAGAACACTGAAGCTTTCTTT
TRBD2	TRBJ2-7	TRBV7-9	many	CASSNDPAGAGEQYF	TGTGCCAGCAGCAACGACCCAGCGGGAGCGGGCGAGCAGTACTTC
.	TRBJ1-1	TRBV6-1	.	CASSEAKISAFF	TGTGCCAGCAGTGAAGCGAAGATCTCAGCTTTCTTT
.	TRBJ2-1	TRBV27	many	CASSLGVSSYNEQFF	TGTGCCAGCAGTTTAGGGGTGAGCTCCTACAATGAGCAGTTCTTC
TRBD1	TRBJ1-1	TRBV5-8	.	CASSWGQGAAEAFF	TGTGCCAGCAGCTGGGGACAGGGGGCCGCTGAAGCTTTCTTT
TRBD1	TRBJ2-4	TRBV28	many	CASHAEGRGAKNIQYF	TGTGCCAGCCACGCCGAGGGCAGGGGGGCCAAAAACATTCAGTACTTC
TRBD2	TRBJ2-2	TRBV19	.	CASLGLASTGELFF	TGTGCCAGTCTCGGACTAGCGTCCACCGGGGAGCTGTTTTTT
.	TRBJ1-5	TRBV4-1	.	CASSHPTMVRNQPQHF	TGCGCCAGCAGCCACCCGACAATGGTACGCAATCAGCCCCAGCATTTT
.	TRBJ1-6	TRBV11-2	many	CASSLRALGAPDSPLHF	TGTGCCAGCAGCTTAAGGGCCCTCGGGGCCCCGGATTCACCCCTCCACTTT
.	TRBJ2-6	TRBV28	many	CASIRSGANVLTF	TGTGCCAGCATCCGCTCTGGGGCCAACGTCCTGACTTTC
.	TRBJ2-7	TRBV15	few	CATSRDYLSYEQYF	TGTGCCACCAGCAGAGATTATTTATCCTACGAGCAGTACTTC
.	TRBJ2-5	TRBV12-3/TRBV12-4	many	CASRTVVGVSGETQETQYF	TGTGCCAGCAGGACGGTAGTGGGAGTTAGCGGAGAAACGCAAGAGACCCAGTACTTC
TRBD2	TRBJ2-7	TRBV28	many	CASSASGRAFYEQYF	TGTGCCAGCAGTGCCAGCGGGAGGGCCTTCTACGAGCAGTACTTC
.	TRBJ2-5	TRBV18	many	CASSANQETQYF	TGTGCCAGCTCAGCCAATCAAGAGACCCAGTACTTC
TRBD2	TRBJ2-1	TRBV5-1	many	CASRGTSGSAEQFF	TGCGCCAGCAGAGGGACTAGCGGGTCCGCTGAGCAGTTCTTC
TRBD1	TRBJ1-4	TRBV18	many	CASSPQGAGSFEKLFF	TGTGCCAGCTCACCACAGGGGGCCGGTTCTTTTGAAAAACTGTTTTTT